This is a list of T cell receptor beta chains from one sample in a study of blood T cell repertoires in COVID-19. Measured with immunoSEQ multiplex PCR; TCRdb has only the in-frame clones, and not every one. The table has some 70,000 clones, roughly 82% seen once. Sample: peripheral blood. These receptors came from a man aged 60 to 75 with acute or convalescent COVID-19. CDR3s include the opening cysteine and the closing phenylalanine or tryptophan. D genes are given only for firm matches. The listing skips clone size in some rows; elsewhere it reads once, few, many or a size class.

v_gene	len	abundance	d_gene	j_gene	CDR3nt	CDR3aa
TRBV4-1	15	-	-	TRBJ1-4	TGCGCCAGCAGCCAAAAGACGGGGGGTAATGAAAAACTGTTTTTT	CASSQKTGGNEKLFF
TRBV5-1	14	once	TRBD2	TRBJ2-5	TGCGCCAGCAGCCTGGCGGGGGTCCGGGAGACCCAGTACTTC	CASSLAGVRETQYF
TRBV7-2	14	-	-	TRBJ1-1	TGTGCCAGCAAAAGGGGGGGTGAGTGGGGTGAAGCTTTCTTT	CASKRGGEWGEAFF
TRBV7-9	15	few	-	TRBJ2-7	TGTGCCAGCAGCCCGCGGCCCTCCCCCAACTACGAGCAGTACTTC	CASSPRPSPNYEQYF
TRBV29-1	13	-	-	TRBJ2-6	TGCAGCGTTGGACAGGCTGGGGCCAACGTCCTGACTTTC	CSVGQAGANVLTF
TRBV10-2	16	-	TRBD2	TRBJ2-1	TGCGCCAGCGGCCTACTAGCGGGGGGGCCATTGAATGAGCAGTTCTTC	CASGLLAGGPLNEQFF
TRBV7-2	14	-	-	TRBJ1-1	TGTGCCAGCAGCTTCAGAATCCCAAGCACTGAAGCTTTCTTT	CASSFRIPSTEAFF
TRBV4-3	17	-	-	TRBJ2-5	TGCGCCAGCAGCCGCGGGACGGGGGTGGTCGGCCGGGAGACCCAGTACTTC	CASSRGTGVVGRETQYF
TRBV19	15	once	-	TRBJ2-7	TGTGCCAGTAGTATATCACCCCCGGGGGTTTACGAGCAGTACTTC	CASSISPPGVYEQYF
TRBV4-1	19	-	TRBD2	TRBJ2-1	TGCGCCAGCAGCCGAGACCTCTTTGTACTAGCGGGGGGGTACAATGAGCAGTTCTTC	CASSRDLFVLAGGYNEQFF
TRBV7-2	15	-	TRBD1	TRBJ1-5	TGTGCCAGCAGCTTAGCGAGGACAGGGGTATGGCCCCAGCATTTT	CASSLARTGVWPQHF
TRBV4-3	15	-	-	TRBJ2-5	TGCGCCAGCAGCCGATGGTCCGGGATTGGGGAGACCCAGTACTTC	CASSRWSGIGETQYF
TRBV6-5	14	-	TRBD1	TRBJ1-1	TGTGCCAGCAGCAAGGGACAGATGAACACTGAAGCTTTCTTT	CASSKGQMNTEAFF
TRBV28	12	once	-	TRBJ1-2	TGTGCCTCATACGGGACGGGGGTCGGCTACACCTTC	CASYGTGVGYTF
TRBV7-9	12	-	-	TRBJ1-1	TGTGCCAGCAGCCGAGGGAACACTGAAGCTTTCTTT	CASSRGNTEAFF
TRBV5-6	12	-	-	TRBJ2-5	TGTGCCAGCTCCATGGGAGGCGAGACCCAGTACTTC	CASSMGGETQYF
TRBV5-1	15	-	TRBD1	TRBJ2-7	TGCGCCAGCAGCCTCGGACAGGGCCGGTCCTACGAGCAGTACTTC	CASSLGQGRSYEQYF